One sample yielded the 12 T cell receptor beta chains listed below, sequenced in a study of blood T cells in healthy people across ages. PCR was performed a second time for about 7 to 11 cycles using a sample-barcoded 5' primer and a J-beta primer mix. TCRdb fed the 5' RACE reads into MiXCR, producing one record per CDR3 protein. The sample includes 600,000 to 850,000 distinct CDR3 sequences, 20% to 25% of them seen just once. The sample was also linked to a second study, of T cells of mothers and their children.

The sample was blood. These receptors originate from a boy younger than 18 in good health.

The genes are TRBV29-1 and TRBJ2-7, with TRBD1 identical over 7 bases. The CDR3 totals 13 residues. Per germline, CDR1 SQVTM and CDR2 ANQGSEA. Losses at the gene ends were 6 bases for V and 1 base for J; bases not matched to a gene: 6. CDR3 protein: CSVRGGQSYEQYF. In DNA form, the CDR3 reads TGCAGCGTCCGAGGGGGCCAGTCCTACGAGCAGTACTTC.

This sequence joins TRBV19 and TRBJ1-3, with a weak D call TRBD1 (5 bases). In germline, CDR1 is LNHDA, CDR2 SQIVND (reference sequence). Trimming removed 11 bases at V and 4 bases at J, with 15 bases between. The CDR3 contains 13 residues. The DNA of the CDR3 is TGTGCCGCAAAATCAGGGTCAGGAAACACCATATATTTT. This gives the protein CAAKSGSGNTIYF.

The rearrangement joins TRBV6-2 or TRBV6-3 to TRBJ2-5; D call uncertain. The germline CDR1 and CDR2 sequences are MNHEY and SVGEGT. This CDR3 has 15 residues. V lost 0 bases to trimming and J lost 0 bases, with 8 bases between them. CDR3 nucleotide sequence: TGTGCCAGCAGTTACTCAGCCACTAACCAAGAGACCCAGTACTTC. This sequence encodes CASSYSATNQETQYF.

The chain is built from TRBV10-3 and TRBJ1-1; D ambiguous. V was clipped by 7 bases and J by 3 bases, with 12 bases between them. This CDR3 has 13 amino acids. CDR1 is ENHRY and CDR2 is SYGVKD in the germline V gene. The CDR3 nucleotides read TGTGCCATCACCACGGAGCGGGACACTGAAGCTTTCTTT. Translating it yields CAITTERDTEAFF.

The chain joins TRBV12-3 or TRBV12-4 to TRBJ2-1, with a possible D match to TRBD2 (7 bases). The CDR3 length is 15 residues. The V gene lost 6 bases and the J gene lost 1 base, with 13 bases spanning the gap. CDR3 residues: CASSRGRGSYNEQFF. The CDR3 DNA sequence: TGTGCCAGCAGCCGGGGGCGGGGGTCCTACAATGAGCAGTTCTTC.

In this sample, this clonotype turned up many times. The chain carries TRBV18 and TRBJ2-5; 9 bases are shared with TRBD1. This CDR3 spans 13 amino acids. In germline, CDR1 is KGHSH, CDR2 LQKENI. The trim removed 5 bases at V and 10 bases at J, leaving 8 bases unmatched. CDR3 sequence (DNA): TGTGCCAGCTCATCGAGGACAGGGGAGGGCCAGTACTTC. This translates into CASSSRTGEGQYF.

In its sample, this clonotype was seen a few times. The chain couples TRBV24-1 to TRBJ1-5; D gene uncertain. Germline V gives CDR1 KGHDR, CDR2 SFDVKD. The V gene lost 7 bases and the J gene lost 0 bases, with 24 bases spanning the gap. The CDR3 covers 19 residues. The CDR3 sequence: CATSNTPEYSTDSNQPQHF. In nucleotides, the CDR3 is TGTGCCACCAGCAACACCCCCGAATACTCAACTGATAGCAATCAGCCCCAGCATTTT.

This clonotype was seen more than once but under ten times. V is TRBV4-3 and J is TRBJ2-5, with 9 bases lining up with TRBD1. TRBJ2-7 explains the end of the DNA better; the J call may be wrong. The germline CDR1 and CDR2 sequences are LGHNA and YSLEER. This CDR3 is built from 15 residues. In DNA form, the CDR3 reads TGCGCCAGCAGCGCCACTGGGACAGGGTACCACGAGCAGTACTTC. Protein sequence: CASSATGTGYHEQYF.

This clonotype has only a few counts. The chain carries TRBV29-1 and TRBJ2-3; D gene uncertain. The CDR3 runs 11 residues. Germline lookup yields CDR1 SQVTM and CDR2 ANQGSEA. V lost 3 bases to trimming and J lost 7 bases, with 8 bases between them. In DNA form, the CDR3 reads TGCAGCGTTGATATAACGAATACGCAGTATTTT. Protein sequence: CSVDITNTQYF.

The rearrangement joins TRBV10-3 to TRBJ2-5, with 8 bases fitting TRBD1. The J call is doubtful: the DNA matches TRBJ2-1 better. The germline V gene encodes CDR1 ENHRY and CDR2 SYGVKD. This CDR3 has 16 amino acids. CDR3 nucleotide sequence: TGTGCCATCAGTGAGTCGTGGCAGGGGGCAGGTGATGAGCAGTTCTTC. This sequence encodes CAISESWQGAGDEQFF.

The CDR3 here is CSVENGVWGSYNEQFF. In nucleotides, the CDR3 is TGCAGCGTTGAAAACGGGGTCTGGGGCTCCTACAATGAGCAGTTCTTC. V is TRBV29-1 and J is TRBJ2-1, with D maybe TRBD2 (5 bases). The germline V gene encodes CDR1 SQVTM and CDR2 ANQGSEA. This CDR3 contains 16 residues. V dropped 2 bases and J dropped 0 bases, with 14 bases sitting between them.

This clonotype was seen only a few times. DNA for the CDR3: TGTGCCAGCAGTCTGACTAGCGGTGGTGCGGGAGAGACCCAGTACTTC. Residues: CASSLTSGGAGETQYF. The V gene is TRBV25-1, the J gene TRBJ2-5, with 9 bases fitting TRBD2. Germline lookup yields CDR1 MGHDK and CDR2 SYGVNS. The ends lost 5 bases at V and 4 bases at J; junction bases unmatched: 11. CDR3 length: 16 amino acids.